This is a list of T cell receptor beta chains from one sample in a study of blood T cell repertoires in COVID-19. Generated by immunoSEQ multiplex PCR, the TCRdb table keeps only in-frame clones and is missing some. Here the sample spans about 260,000 clones, around 86% being singletons. What was sequenced was peripheral blood. The receptors stem from a middle-aged man who had recovered from COVID-19. CDR3s include the opening cysteine and the closing phenylalanine or tryptophan. D genes are given only for firm matches. Not every row has a clone size; where given, it reads once, few, many or a size class.

d_gene	v_gene	abundance	j_gene	CDR3aa	CDR3nt
TRBD1	TRBV6-5	NA	TRBJ1-1	CASNRQGNTEAFF	TGTGCCAGCAATCGACAGGGGAACACTGAAGCTTTCTTT
NA	TRBV6-6	NA	TRBJ2-1	CASSYPRLDLNEQFF	TGTGCCAGCAGTTACCCGAGACTAGATCTCAATGAGCAGTTCTTC
NA	TRBV27	NA	TRBJ1-2	CASSLHRNYGYTF	TGTGCCAGCAGTTTACACAGGAATTATGGCTACACCTTC
TRBD1	TRBV11-3	few	TRBJ2-1	CASSLGLQGLYNEQFF	TGTGCCAGCAGCTTAGGATTACAGGGGTTATACAATGAGCAGTTCTTC
NA	TRBV7-6	NA	TRBJ2-1	CASSLFAGLDEQFF	TGTGCCAGCAGCTTATTTGCAGGTTTGGATGAGCAGTTCTTC
TRBD2	TRBV10-2	NA	TRBJ2-1	CASRTSGGNNEQFF	TGCGCCAGCCGAACTAGCGGGGGAAACAATGAGCAGTTCTTC
NA	TRBV11-1	NA	TRBJ2-7	CASSRSTSSYEQYF	TGTGCCAGCAGCCGTTCTACTAGCTCCTACGAGCAGTACTTC
NA	TRBV6-6	NA	TRBJ2-1	CASVGTPLPNEQFF	TGTGCCAGCGTAGGGACTCCTCTACCCAATGAGCAGTTCTTC
TRBD1	TRBV6-2/TRBV6-3	NA	TRBJ2-2	CASSIQGLFTGELFF	TGTGCCAGCAGCATACAGGGGCTGTTTACCGGGGAGCTGTTTTTT
TRBD1	TRBV12-5	NA	TRBJ2-2	CASGRLLGQGAPELFF	TGTGCTAGTGGTCGTCTCCTTGGGCAGGGGGCCCCCGAGCTGTTTTTT
TRBD2	TRBV5-1	once	TRBJ2-1	CASSLGGLADEQFF	TGCGCCAGCAGCTTGGGGGGACTAGCCGATGAGCAGTTCTTC
TRBD2	TRBV9	once	TRBJ2-2	CASSVATRGGQGELFF	TGTGCCAGCAGCGTAGCTACCCGGGGGGGCCAGGGGGAGCTGTTTTTT